Each of the 31 T cell receptor beta chains below was sequenced from the same sample in a study of cytomegalovirus exposure and HLA in healthy donors. Sequencing was performed with immunoSEQ multiplex PCR; in TCRdb, only in-frame clones are kept and a portion is missing. The sample contains approximately 270,000 clones, roughly 90% of which appear only once. The sample comprised PBMCs. These receptors were taken from a man younger than 30 in good health and CMV-seropositive.

The genes are TRBV9 and TRBJ2-1; 7 bases are a match to TRBD1. The CDR3 loop spans 15 amino acids. Germline loops: CDR1 SGDLS, CDR2 YYNGEE. The V and J ends lost 0 bases and 7 bases, in that order; junction bases with no gene match: 7. The CDR3, as DNA: TGTGCCAGCAGCGTAGTTCAGGGGGTCGGGAATGAGCAGTTCTTC. It encodes CASSVVQGVGNEQFF.

This chain uses TRBV5-1 with TRBJ2-2; 10 bases are a match to TRBD1. The trim removed 9 bases at V and 5 bases at J, leaving 7 bases unmatched. The CDR3 spans 14 residues. Per germline, CDR1 SGHRS and CDR2 YFSETQ. CDR3 amino acids: CATPGQGGTGELFF. CDR3 bases: TGCGCCACCCCCGGACAGGGGGGGACCGGGGAGCTGTTTTTT.

V gene TRBV10-3 combines with J gene TRBJ1-2; D gene unclear. Trimming left V 2 bases short and J 7 bases short, with 8 bases between. This CDR3 comprises 12 residues. Germline V gene lookup returns CDR1 ENHRY and CDR2 SYGVKD. CDR3 protein: CAISEEGSGYTF. CDR3 sequence (DNA): TGTGCCATCAGTGAGGAGGGCTCTGGCTACACCTTC.

This sequence joins TRBV5-1 and TRBJ2-3, with D perhaps matching TRBD2 (5 bases). The V end lost 0 bases, the J end lost 1 base, and 9 bases lay between the germline ends. Germline V gene lookup returns CDR1 SGHRS and CDR2 YFSETQ. There are 15 residues in the CDR3. The CDR3 region is CASSLGVGGTDTQYF. The DNA for the CDR3 is TGCGCCAGCAGCTTGGGGGTCGGGGGCACAGATACGCAGTATTTT.

The chain is built from TRBV7-2 and TRBJ1-4, with D hard to call. With 5 bases removed from V and 0 bases from J, the gap between germline ends came to 7 bases. The CDR3 has 14 amino acids. CDR1 SGHTA and CDR2 FQGNSA come from the germline V gene. The CDR3 sequence: CASSPQTTNEKLFF. DNA for the CDR3: TGTGCCAGCAGCCCCCAGACAACTAATGAAAAACTGTTTTTT.

This chain uses TRBV13 with TRBJ2-7; tentative D call: TRBD1 (6 bases). The V and J ends lost 4 bases and 2 bases respectively, with 12 bases between them. Germline CDR1 reads PRHDT; CDR2 reads FYEKMQ (reference sequence). CDR3 length equals 14 residues. Here the CDR3 DNA reads TGTGCCAGCAGCTACGGACAGAGTACCTACGAGCAGTACTTC. This translates into CASSYGQSTYEQYF.

This clone was found a few times. V and J are TRBV27 and TRBJ1-1, with unresolved D. The germline gives CDR1 MNHEY, CDR2 SMNVEV (reference sequence). Trimming shortened V by 4 bases and J by 1 base, and 10 bases separated the two germline ends. This CDR3 has 14 amino acids. The CDR3, as DNA: TGTGCCAGCAGTTCTGTGGTCGGGAACACTGAAGCTTTCTTT. Its protein is CASSSVVGNTEAFF.

The chain joins TRBV2 to TRBJ1-5; 8 bases are shared with TRBD1. Germline CDR1 and CDR2: SNHLY and FYNNEI. This CDR3 is built from 14 residues. Trimming removed 5 bases from V and 5 bases from J; junction bases left unmatched: 5. CDR3 coding DNA: TGTGCCAGCAGTCGGACAGGGTGGGATCAGCCCCAGCATTTT. Encoded protein: CASSRTGWDQPQHF.

The chain links TRBV19 to TRBJ2-6; D ambiguous. V lost 5 bases and J 0 bases, leaving 14 bases between the germline ends. Germline CDR1 reads LNHDA; CDR2 reads SQIVND (reference sequence). This CDR3 spans 17 amino acids. CDR3 DNA sequence: TGTGCCAGTAGTCCCGACAAGTTTTTCTCTGGGGCCAACGTCCTGACTTTC. Protein: CASSPDKFFSGANVLTF.

This chain uses TRBV2 with TRBJ1-1; TRBD1 is a possible D gene (6 bases). Germline loops: CDR1 SNHLY, CDR2 FYNNEI. V lost 3 bases and J 5 bases, leaving 7 bases between the germline ends. This CDR3 has 12 residues. The CDR3 region is CASSEQGTEAFF. CDR3 DNA: TGTGCCAGCAGTGAGCAGGGGACTGAAGCTTTCTTT.

This chain joins TRBV6-6 and TRBJ1-5; D gene uncertain. Germline CDR1 and CDR2: MNHNY and SVGAGI (reference sequence). V was clipped by 2 bases and J by 0 bases, with 2 bases between them. This CDR3 contains 13 residues. This CDR3 reads CASSYRSNQPQHF. CDR3 bases: TGTGCCAGCAGTTACCGTAGCAATCAGCCCCAGCATTTT.

This rearrangement joins TRBV28 to TRBJ2-7; D is ambiguous. V gave up 4 bases and J gave up 5 bases, with 12 bases separating them. Germline CDR1 MDHEN, CDR2 SYDVKM. The CDR3 length is 13 residues. The CDR3 spells CASSSVRPDEQYF. Written as DNA, the CDR3 is TGTGCCAGCAGTTCAGTCCGTCCGGACGAGCAGTACTTC.

The chain employs TRBV28 and TRBJ2-1, with TRBD2 matching 10 bases. V trimming: 4 bases; J trimming: 7 bases; junction bases outside the gene matches: 7. This CDR3 has 15 amino acids. Germline lookup yields CDR1 MDHEN and CDR2 SYDVKM. This CDR3 reads CASSYLAGGENEQFF. As DNA, the CDR3 is TGTGCCAGCAGTTACTTAGCGGGGGGTGAGAATGAGCAGTTCTTC. The full variable domain, in which reference TRBV28 and TRBJ2-1 provide the parts outside the CDR3, is DVKVTQSSRYLVKRTGEKVFLECVQDMDHENMFWYRQDPGLGLRLIYFSYDVKMKEKGDIPEGYSVSREKKERFSLILESASTNQTSMYLCASSYLAGGENEQFFGPGTRLTVL.

This clone was observed a handful of times. This chain connects TRBV29-1 to TRBJ1-3; D not resolved. Germline CDR1 reads SQVTM; CDR2 reads ANQGSEA. Trimming removed 1 base at V and 2 bases at J, with 6 bases between. CDR3 length: 13 residues. The CDR3 DNA is TGCAGCGTTGAAGCCCATGCTGGAAACACCATATATTTT. Its translation is CSVEAHAGNTIYF.

The rearrangement joins TRBV2 to TRBJ1-5; D unclear. Germline lookup yields CDR1 SNHLY and CDR2 FYNNEI. The V end lost 6 bases, the J end lost 4 bases, and 10 bases lay between the germline ends. The CDR3 covers 13 residues. CDR3 coding DNA: TGTGCCAGCAGGGGGAATGAAAATCAGCCCCAGCATTTT. Its protein product is CASRGNENQPQHF. Full variable domain (outside the CDR3, taken from reference TRBV2 and TRBJ1-5): EPEVTQTPSHQVTQMGQEVILRCVPISNHLYFYWYRQILGQKVEFLVSFYNNEISEKSEIFDDQFSVERPDGSNFTLKIRSTKLEDSAMYFCASRGNENQPQHFGDGTRLSIL.

CDR3 nucleotide sequence: TGTGCCAGCAGTCAGGGACAGGGCATACATTTT. It encodes CASSQGQGIHF. V and J are TRBV6-5 and TRBJ1-5, with 9 positions matching TRBD1. The CDR3 loop spans 11 amino acids. The germline CDR1 and CDR2 sequences are MNHEY and SVGAGI. With V trimmed by 5 bases and J by 16 bases, 6 bases remained unmatched.

The chain couples TRBV9 to TRBJ1-4; no definite D call. V was shortened by 3 bases and J by 3 bases, with 12 bases between the two germline ends. This CDR3 is 15 amino acids long. The germline CDR1 and CDR2 sequences are SGDLS and YYNGEE. Here the CDR3 reads CASSGVEGSNEKLFF. For the CDR3, the DNA is TGTGCCAGCAGCGGCGTGGAGGGTTCTAATGAAAAACTGTTTTTT.

V and J are TRBV28 and TRBJ2-5; TRBD2 agrees at 7 bases. Germline V lookup: CDR1 MDHEN, CDR2 SYDVKM. The CDR3 runs to 12 residues. J lost 6 bases, V lost 6 bases, and 4 bases had no gene match. CDR3 sequence (DNA): TGTGCCAGCAGAGGGACTACTAAGACCCAGTACTTC. Its protein is CASRGTTKTQYF.

The rearrangement uses TRBV5-1 and TRBJ1-1; D remains ambiguous. CDR1 is SGHRS, CDR2 YFSETQ, per germline. V dropped 2 bases and J dropped 0 bases, with 8 bases sitting between them. The CDR3 is made up of 14 amino acids. The CDR3 DNA sequence: TGCGCCAGCAGCTTCAACAGAATGAACACTGAAGCTTTCTTT. It is translated as CASSFNRMNTEAFF.

The chain recombines TRBV10-3 with TRBJ1-1, with a tentative D call TRBD1 (5 bases). V dropped 7 bases and J dropped 2 bases, with 14 bases sitting between them. Per germline, CDR1 ENHRY and CDR2 SYGVKD. CDR3 size: 14 residues. Here the CDR3 reads CAIKVGQTNTEAFF. The CDR3 nucleotides are TGTGCCATCAAGGTGGGGCAGACCAACACTGAAGCTTTCTTT.

The V call is TRBV7-8, the J call TRBJ2-1; TRBD2 matches 7 bases. V gave up 7 bases and J gave up 2 bases; unmatched junction bases: 8. Germline CDR1 and CDR2: SGHVS and FQNEAQ. The CDR3 runs 15 residues. CDR3: CASNRAGPPYNEQFF. The CDR3 nucleotides are TGTGCCAGCAACAGAGCGGGACCCCCCTACAATGAGCAGTTCTTC.

The V call is TRBV1, the J call TRBJ1-2. TRBV1 is noted as a pseudogene. The CDR3 is made up of 19 amino acids. The CDR3 DNA reads as TGCACCAGCAGCCCTCCCGGGGGCTGGGAAAAACCCTTAAGATATGGCTACACCTTC. It translates to CTSSPPGGWEKPLRYGYTF.

The chain joins TRBV4-1 to TRBJ2-5; D not resolved. The CDR3 covers 13 residues. CDR1 MGHRA and CDR2 YSYEKL come from the germline V gene. Trimming left V 4 bases short and J 5 bases short, with 11 bases between. The CDR3 loop reads CASSPRVGETQYF. CDR3 bases: TGCGCCAGCAGCCCCCGGGTGGGGGAGACCCAGTACTTC.

The rearrangement links TRBV6-6 to TRBJ1-5; D gene uncertain. V shed 6 bases and J shed 0 bases, with 9 bases lying between them. CDR3 size: 14 residues. Per the germline V gene, CDR1 is MNHNY and CDR2 is SVGAGI (reference sequence). CDR3 coding DNA: TGTGCCAGCAGCGAGGCCTATAGCAATCAGCCCCAGCATTTT. Translated, it gives CASSEAYSNQPQHF.

The chain employs TRBV19 and TRBJ1-2; tentatively, D is TRBD1 (6 bases). The CDR3 loop spans 15 amino acids. V was shortened by 6 bases and J by 12 bases, with 26 bases between the two germline ends. Germline V gene data show CDR1 as LNHDA and CDR2 as SQIVND (reference sequence). The CDR3 loop reads CASRQRTVSGGGHTF. CDR3 nucleotide sequence: TGTGCCAGTAGGCAGAGGACAGTGTCTGGAGGGGGACACACCTTC. The entire variable domain, with the rest obtained from reference TRBV19 and TRBJ1-2, is as follows: DGGITQSPKYLFRKEGQNVTLSCEQNLNHDAMYWYRQDPGQGLRLIYYSQIVNDFQKGDIAEGYSVSREKKESFPLTVTSAQKNPTAFYLCASRQRTVSGGGHTFGSGTRLTVV.

The chain links TRBV27 to TRBJ2-7; 10 bases agree with TRBD2. V lost 4 bases, J lost 4 bases, and 7 bases stayed unmatched. The CDR3 consists of 15 residues. Germline CDR1 reads MNHEY; CDR2 reads SMNVEV (reference sequence). The CDR3 DNA is TGTGCCAGCAGTTGGATTAGGACTAGCGGATACGAGCAGTACTTC. This translates into CASSWIRTSGYEQYF.

The chain joins TRBV7-9 to TRBJ2-7; no reliable D call. The CDR3 is 15 amino acids. Germline V gene data show CDR1 as SEHNR and CDR2 as FQNEAQ (reference sequence). Trimming pared 6 bases from V and 5 bases from J, leaving 20 bases between. The CDR3 reads CASSKAAGLPHEQYF. CDR3 bases: TGTGCCAGCAGTAAGGCGGCAGGCCTCCCCCACGAGCAGTACTTC.

The genes are TRBV5-1 and TRBJ1-1; D gene uncertain. The ends were cut back, 4 bases at V and 7 bases at J, with 14 bases in the middle. Germline V gives CDR1 SGHRS, CDR2 YFSETQ. The CDR3 runs to 13 residues. The CDR3: CASSLLGYDEAFF. DNA for the CDR3: TGCGCCAGCAGCCTCCTGGGGTATGATGAAGCTTTCTTT.

The gene calls are TRBV2 and TRBJ2-1; D possibly corresponds to TRBD1 (6 bases). CDR3 length: 16 amino acids. Germline loops: CDR1 SNHLY, CDR2 FYNNEI. The germline V and J ends were trimmed by 3 bases and 5 bases, with 17 bases remaining between them. CDR3: CASSETTGNLNNEQFF. CDR3 in DNA: TGTGCCAGCAGTGAGACAACAGGGAATCTTAACAATGAGCAGTTCTTC.

The chain couples TRBV18 to TRBJ2-7; 9 positions match TRBD2. V gave up 3 bases and J gave up 8 bases; unmatched junction bases: 8. The germline V gene has CDR1 KGHSH and CDR2 LQKENI. The CDR3 runs to 14 residues. In nucleotides, the CDR3 is TGTGCCAGCTCACCCGGACTAGCGAGCGTACAGCAGTACTTC. Translating it yields CASSPGLASVQQYF. Full variable domain (missing parts from reference TRBV18 and TRBJ2-7): NAGVMQNPRHLVRRRGQEARLRCSPMKGHSHVYWYRQLPEEGLKFMVYLQKENIIDESGMPKERFSAEFPKEGPSILRIQQVVRGDSAAYFCASSPGLASVQQYFGPGTRLTVT.

The chain joins TRBV10-3 to TRBJ1-1; D uncertain. The CDR3 loop spans 13 amino acids. Germline lookup yields CDR1 ENHRY and CDR2 SYGVKD. With 1 base removed from V and 0 bases from J, the gap between germline ends came to 3 bases. The CDR3 DNA reads TGTGCCATCAGTGAGTATATGAACACTGAAGCTTTCTTT. Amino acids: CAISEYMNTEAFF.